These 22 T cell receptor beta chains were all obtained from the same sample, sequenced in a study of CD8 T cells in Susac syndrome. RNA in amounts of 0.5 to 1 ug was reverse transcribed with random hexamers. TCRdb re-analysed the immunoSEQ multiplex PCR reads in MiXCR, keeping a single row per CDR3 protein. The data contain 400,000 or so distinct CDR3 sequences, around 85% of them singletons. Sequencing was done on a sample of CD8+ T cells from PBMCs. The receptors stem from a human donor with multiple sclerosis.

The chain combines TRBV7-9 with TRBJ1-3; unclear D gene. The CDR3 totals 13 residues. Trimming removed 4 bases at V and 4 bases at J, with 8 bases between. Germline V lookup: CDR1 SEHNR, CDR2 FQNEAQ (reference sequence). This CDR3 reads CASSSPSGNTIYF. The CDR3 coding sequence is TGTGCCAGCAGCTCCCCATCCGGAAACACCATATATTTT.

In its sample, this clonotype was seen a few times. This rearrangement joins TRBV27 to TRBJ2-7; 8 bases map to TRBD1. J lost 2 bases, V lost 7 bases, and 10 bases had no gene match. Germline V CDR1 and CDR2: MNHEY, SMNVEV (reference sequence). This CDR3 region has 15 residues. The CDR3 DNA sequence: TGTGCCAGCACACCGACAGGGGTCTCCCCCTACGAGCAGTACTTC. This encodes CASTPTGVSPYEQYF.

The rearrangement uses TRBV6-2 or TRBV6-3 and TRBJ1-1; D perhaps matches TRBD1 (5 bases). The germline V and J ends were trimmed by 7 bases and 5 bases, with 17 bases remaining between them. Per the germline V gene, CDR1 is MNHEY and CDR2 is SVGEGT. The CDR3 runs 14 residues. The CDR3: CASTSSGFGTEAFF. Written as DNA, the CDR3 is TGTGCCAGCACAAGTTCAGGGTTTGGGACTGAAGCTTTCTTT.

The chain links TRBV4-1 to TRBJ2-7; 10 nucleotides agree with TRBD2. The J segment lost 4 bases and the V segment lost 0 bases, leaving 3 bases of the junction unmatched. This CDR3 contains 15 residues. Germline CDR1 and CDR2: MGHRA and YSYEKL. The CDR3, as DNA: TGCGCCAGCAGCCAAGAGTCTAGCGGGGGATACGAGCAGTACTTC. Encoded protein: CASSQESSGGYEQYF.

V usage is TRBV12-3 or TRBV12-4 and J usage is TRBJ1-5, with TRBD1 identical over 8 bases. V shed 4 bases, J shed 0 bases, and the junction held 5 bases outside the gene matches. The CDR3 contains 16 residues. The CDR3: CASSSGGRYSNQPQHF. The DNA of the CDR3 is TGTGCCAGCAGTTCAGGGGGCAGGTATAGCAATCAGCCCCAGCATTTT.

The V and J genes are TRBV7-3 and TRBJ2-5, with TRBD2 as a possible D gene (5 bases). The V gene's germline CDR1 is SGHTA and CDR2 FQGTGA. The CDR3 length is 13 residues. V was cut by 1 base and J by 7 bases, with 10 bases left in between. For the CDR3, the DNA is TGTGCCAGCAGCTTAATGGGAGACGCGACCCAGTACTTC. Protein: CASSLMGDATQYF.

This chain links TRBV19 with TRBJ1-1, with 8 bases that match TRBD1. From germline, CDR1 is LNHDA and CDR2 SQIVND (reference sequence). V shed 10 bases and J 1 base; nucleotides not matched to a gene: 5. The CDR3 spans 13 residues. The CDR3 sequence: CATGQGTNTEAFF. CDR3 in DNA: TGTGCCACCGGACAGGGTACGAACACTGAAGCTTTCTTT.

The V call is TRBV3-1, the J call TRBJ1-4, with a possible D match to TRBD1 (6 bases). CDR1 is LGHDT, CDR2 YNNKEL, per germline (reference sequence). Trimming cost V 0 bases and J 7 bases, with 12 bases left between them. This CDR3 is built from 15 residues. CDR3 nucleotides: TGTGCCAGCAGCCAAGAATCGGGGGGCTTTGAAAAACTGTTTTTT. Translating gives CASSQESGGFEKLFF.

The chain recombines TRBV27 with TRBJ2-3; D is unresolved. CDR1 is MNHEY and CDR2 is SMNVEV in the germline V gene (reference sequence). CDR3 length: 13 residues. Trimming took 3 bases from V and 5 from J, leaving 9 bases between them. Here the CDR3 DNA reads TGTGCCAGCAGTTTGGTTGGTGGAGATACGCAGTATTTT. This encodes CASSLVGGDTQYF.

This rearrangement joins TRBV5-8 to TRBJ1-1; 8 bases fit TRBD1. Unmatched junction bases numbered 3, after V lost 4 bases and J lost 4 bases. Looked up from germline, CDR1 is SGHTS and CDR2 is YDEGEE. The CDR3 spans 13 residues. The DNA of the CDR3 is TGTGCCAGCAGCCGTGACAGGGGCACTGAAGCTTTCTTT. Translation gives CASSRDRGTEAFF.

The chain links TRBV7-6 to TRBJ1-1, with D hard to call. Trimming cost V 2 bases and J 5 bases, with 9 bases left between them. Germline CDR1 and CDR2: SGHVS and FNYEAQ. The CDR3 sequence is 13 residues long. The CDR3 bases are TGTGCCAGCAGCTTAAATATGGGGACTGAAGCTTTCTTT. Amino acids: CASSLNMGTEAFF.

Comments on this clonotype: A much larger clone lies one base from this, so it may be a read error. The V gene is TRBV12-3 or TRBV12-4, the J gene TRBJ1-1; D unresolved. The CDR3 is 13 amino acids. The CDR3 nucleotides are TGTGCCAGCAGTTTAGGGATGAACACTGAAGTTTTCTTT. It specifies CASSLGMNTEVFF.

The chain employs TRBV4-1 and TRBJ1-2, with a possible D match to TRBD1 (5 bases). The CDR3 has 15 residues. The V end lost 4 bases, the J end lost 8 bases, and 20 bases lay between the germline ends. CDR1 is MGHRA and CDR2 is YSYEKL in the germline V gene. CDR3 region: CASSRVSQGLSGYTF. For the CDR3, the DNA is TGCGCCAGCAGCCGAGTGTCGCAGGGTCTATCGGGCTACACCTTC.

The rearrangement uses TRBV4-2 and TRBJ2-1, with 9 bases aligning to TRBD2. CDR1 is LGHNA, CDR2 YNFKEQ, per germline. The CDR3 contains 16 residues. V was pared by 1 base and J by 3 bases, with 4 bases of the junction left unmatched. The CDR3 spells CASSQVSSGDYNEQFF. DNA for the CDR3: TGTGCCAGCAGCCAAGTATCTAGCGGGGACTACAATGAGCAGTTCTTC.

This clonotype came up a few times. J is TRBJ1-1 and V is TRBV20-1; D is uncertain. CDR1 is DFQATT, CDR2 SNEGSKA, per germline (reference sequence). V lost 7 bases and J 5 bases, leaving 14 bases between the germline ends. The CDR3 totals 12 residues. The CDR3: CSGRPGFTEAFF. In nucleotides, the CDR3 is TGCAGTGGGAGACCGGGTTTTACTGAAGCTTTCTTT.

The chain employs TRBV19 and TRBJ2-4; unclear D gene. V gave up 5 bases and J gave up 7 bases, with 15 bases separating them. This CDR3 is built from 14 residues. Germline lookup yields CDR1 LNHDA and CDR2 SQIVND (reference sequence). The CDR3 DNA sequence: TGTGCCAGTAGTCTTGCCGGCCTCGGCAACATTCAGTACTTC. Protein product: CASSLAGLGNIQYF. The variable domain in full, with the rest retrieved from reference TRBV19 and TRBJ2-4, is DGGITQSPKYLFRKEGQNVTLSCEQNLNHDAMYWYRQDPGQGLRLIYYSQIVNDFQKGDIAEGYSVSREKKESFPLTVTSAQKNPTAFYLCASSLAGLGNIQYFGAGTRLSVL.

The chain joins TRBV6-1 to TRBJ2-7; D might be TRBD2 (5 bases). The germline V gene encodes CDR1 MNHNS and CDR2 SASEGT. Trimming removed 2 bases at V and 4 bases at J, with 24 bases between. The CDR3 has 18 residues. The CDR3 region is CASSEWSRAAPGNYEQYF. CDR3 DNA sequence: TGTGCCAGCAGTGAATGGTCCCGAGCCGCTCCGGGGAATTACGAGCAGTACTTC.

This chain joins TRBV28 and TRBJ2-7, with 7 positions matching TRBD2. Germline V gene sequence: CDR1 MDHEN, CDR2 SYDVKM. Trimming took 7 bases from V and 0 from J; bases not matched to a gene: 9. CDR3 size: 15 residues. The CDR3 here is CASIRLRETSYEQYF. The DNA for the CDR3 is TGTGCCAGCATACGTTTGCGGGAGACCTCCTACGAGCAGTACTTC.

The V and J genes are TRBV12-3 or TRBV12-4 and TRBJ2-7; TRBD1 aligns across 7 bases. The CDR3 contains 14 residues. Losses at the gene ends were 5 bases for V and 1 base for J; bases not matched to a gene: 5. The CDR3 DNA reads TGTGCCAGCAGTGGACCGGGACAGTCCTACGAGCAGTACTTC. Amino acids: CASSGPGQSYEQYF.

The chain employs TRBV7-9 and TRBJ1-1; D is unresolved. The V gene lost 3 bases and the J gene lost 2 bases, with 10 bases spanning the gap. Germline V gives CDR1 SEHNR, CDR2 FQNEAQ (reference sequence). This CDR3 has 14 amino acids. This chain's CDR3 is CASSFGSENTEAFF. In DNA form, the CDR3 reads TGTGCCAGCAGCTTCGGATCGGAAAACACTGAAGCTTTCTTT. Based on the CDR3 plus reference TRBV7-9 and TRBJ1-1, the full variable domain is DTGVSQNPRHKITKRGQNVTFRCDPISEHNRLYWYRQTLGQGPEFLTYFQNEAQLEKSRLLSDRFSAERPKGSFSTLEIQRTEQGDSAMYLCASSFGSENTEAFFGQGTRLTVV.

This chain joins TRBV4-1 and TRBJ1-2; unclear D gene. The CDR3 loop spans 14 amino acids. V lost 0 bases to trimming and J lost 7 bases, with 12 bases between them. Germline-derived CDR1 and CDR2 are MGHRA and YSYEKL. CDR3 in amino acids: CASSQESGWGGYTF. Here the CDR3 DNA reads TGCGCCAGCAGCCAAGAATCGGGCTGGGGTGGCTACACCTTC.

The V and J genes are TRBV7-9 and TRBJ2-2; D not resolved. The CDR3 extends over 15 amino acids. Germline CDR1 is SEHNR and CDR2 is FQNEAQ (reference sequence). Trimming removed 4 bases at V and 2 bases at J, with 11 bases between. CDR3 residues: CASSSSLTNTGELFF. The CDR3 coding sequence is TGTGCCAGCAGCTCGTCATTAACTAACACCGGGGAGCTGTTTTTT.